This record concerns one TCR beta chain sequence. Its antigen remains undetermined. Within one base of it there is no much larger clone, and no base qualities were kept. The sample belongs to a study of OX40 agonist ivuxolimab in advanced cancers. Looking at the study overall: Ivuxolimab, which targeted the costimulatory receptor OX40 (CD134), was an agonistic, fully human IgG2 monoclonal antibody. Intravenous ivuxolimab was administered to patients every 2 weeks at six dose levels: 0.01, 0.1, 0.3, 1.5, 3 and 10 mg/kg. Of the approximately 50 patients in dose escalation, approximately 20 had hepatocellular carcinoma, about 15 had melanoma, 9 had renal cell carcinoma and 9 had head and neck cancer. The dose-escalation cohort was about 87% male with a mean age of about 54 years, ranging from about 20 to 85. Patients were allowed to have had prior anti-PD-1, anti-PD-L1 or anti-CTLA-4 therapy, and 40% to 45% of the dose-escalation patients had been treated with checkpoint inhibitors. Three dose-escalation patients achieved partial responses, one with hepatocellular carcinoma and two with cutaneous melanoma. Peripheral TCRbeta sequencing aimed to test whether ivuxolimab altered TCR sequence diversity and caused clonal T-cell expansion. The paper covers the monotherapy dose-escalation part of the phase I ivuxolimab trial, which included N of about 50 patients. Results and caveats for the whole study, not just this receptor: After ivuxolimab, more expanded clones were found on average in CD8+ T cells than in CD4+ T cells. Which antigens the clonally expanded peripheral T cells were specific for was not determined. Low levels of normalized T-cell clonal expansion were also seen in some nonresponding patients. In partial responders in the 0.1-3.0 mg/kg groups, normalized peripheral clonal expansion was found to be among the lowest, especially among CD8+ T cells. Clonal expansion of both CD4+ and CD8+ blood T cells was observed from baseline to week 6 at doses 0.1 to 3.0 mg/kg.

Genomic DNA was extracted from sorted cells for sequencing of the TCRbeta CDR3 region. TCRbeta CDR3 regions were sequenced using the immunoSEQ Assay. TCRdb took this table from immuneACCESS and kept in-frame rearrangements with V and J called. Such tables lack part of the clones; where checked against another copy, unresolved V genes explain under half of the gap, and the rest is unexplained. Across this sample there are roughly 100,000 clones, with roughly 95% seen only once. The ten largest make up about 2.1% of the sample. From the cysteine up to the phenylalanine, the CDR3 has a length of 15 residues. Left in the record is the CDR3 DNA by itself, 45 bases read in frame from the first base. V loses 3 bases of germline sequence and J loses 2 bases, and the interval between the two ends is 11 bases. CDR1 and CDR2, looked up from the germline V gene (reference sequence), are LNHDA and SQIVND. Patients with autoimmune disease history or receiving systemic immunosuppression were excluded from the trial. In every dose cohort, peripheral blood was drawn for TCR sequencing at baseline, cycle 4 day 1, and cycle 7 day 1. The samples were drawn from a first-in-human, open-label, multicenter phase I dose-escalation trial of ivuxolimab. Adults with locally advanced or metastatic melanoma, renal cell, hepatocellular, or head and neck squamous cell carcinoma were enrolled in the trial. Before TCR sequencing, CD4+ T cells and CD8+ T cells were sorted from peripheral blood as separate populations.

The sequences come from CD4+ or CD8+ T cells sorted from blood, collected in a trial of the OX40 agonist ivuxolimab. The V gene is TRBV19 and the J gene is TRBJ2-1; TRBD2 is a possible D gene, resting on 6 matching bases. This clonotype was sampled from an adult with an advanced solid tumor such as melanoma, head and neck, liver or kidney cancer. CDR3 loop: CASSISWGAYNEQFF. The DNA is as follows: TGTGCCAGTAGTATTTCGTGGGGGGCCTACAATGAGCAGTTCTTC.